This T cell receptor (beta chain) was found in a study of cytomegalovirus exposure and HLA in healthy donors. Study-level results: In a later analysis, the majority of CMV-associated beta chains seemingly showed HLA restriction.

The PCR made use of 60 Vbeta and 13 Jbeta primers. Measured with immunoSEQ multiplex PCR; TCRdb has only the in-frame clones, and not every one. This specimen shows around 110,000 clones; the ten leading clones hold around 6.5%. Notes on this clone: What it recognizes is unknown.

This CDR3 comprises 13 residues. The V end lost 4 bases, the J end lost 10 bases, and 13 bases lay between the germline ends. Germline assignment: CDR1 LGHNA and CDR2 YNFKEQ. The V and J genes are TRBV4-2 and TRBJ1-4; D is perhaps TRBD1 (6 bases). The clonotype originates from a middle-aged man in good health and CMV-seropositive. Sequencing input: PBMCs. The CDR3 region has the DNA TGTGCCAGCAGCCTACCGGGACAAAGAAAACTGTTTTTT. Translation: CASSLPGQRKLFF.